This T cell receptor beta chain comes out of a study of lymphopenia after photon versus proton radiotherapy. Repertoires were generated with immunoSEQ multiplex PCR, while TCRdb's copy carries only in-frame clones and drops some. This sample has tens of thousands of clones, with 80% to 90% found just once. Looked up from germline, CDR1 is SGHAT and CDR2 is FQNNGV. Trimming removed 5 bases from V and 9 bases from J; junction bases left unmatched: 12. This CDR3 has 15 amino acids. The TCR comes from a man over 45 with gastric cancer. Here the sequenced sample was peripheral blood, taken from a patient treated with photon-based radiotherapy. The chain carries TRBV11-2 and TRBJ2-4, with 8 positions matching TRBD2. For the CDR3, the DNA is TGTGCCAGCAGCCCGCGGGGGGACCCGATTGCCATTCAGTACTTC. It specifies CASSPRGDPIAIQYF.